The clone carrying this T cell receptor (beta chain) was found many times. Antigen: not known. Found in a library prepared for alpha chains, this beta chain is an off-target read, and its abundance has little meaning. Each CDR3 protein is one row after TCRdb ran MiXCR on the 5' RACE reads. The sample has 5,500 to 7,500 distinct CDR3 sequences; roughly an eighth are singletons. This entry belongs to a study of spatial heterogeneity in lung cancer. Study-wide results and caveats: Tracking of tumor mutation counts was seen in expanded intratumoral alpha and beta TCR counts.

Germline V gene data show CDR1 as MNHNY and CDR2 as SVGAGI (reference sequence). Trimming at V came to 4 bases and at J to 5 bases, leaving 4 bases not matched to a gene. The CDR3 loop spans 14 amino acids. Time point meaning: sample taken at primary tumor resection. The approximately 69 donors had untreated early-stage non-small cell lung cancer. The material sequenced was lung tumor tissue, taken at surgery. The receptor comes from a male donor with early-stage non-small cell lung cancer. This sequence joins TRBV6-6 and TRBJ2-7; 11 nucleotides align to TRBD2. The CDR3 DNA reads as TGTGCCAGCAGTTTTAGCGGGAGGGAGAACGAGCAGTACTTC. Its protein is CASSFSGRENEQYF.